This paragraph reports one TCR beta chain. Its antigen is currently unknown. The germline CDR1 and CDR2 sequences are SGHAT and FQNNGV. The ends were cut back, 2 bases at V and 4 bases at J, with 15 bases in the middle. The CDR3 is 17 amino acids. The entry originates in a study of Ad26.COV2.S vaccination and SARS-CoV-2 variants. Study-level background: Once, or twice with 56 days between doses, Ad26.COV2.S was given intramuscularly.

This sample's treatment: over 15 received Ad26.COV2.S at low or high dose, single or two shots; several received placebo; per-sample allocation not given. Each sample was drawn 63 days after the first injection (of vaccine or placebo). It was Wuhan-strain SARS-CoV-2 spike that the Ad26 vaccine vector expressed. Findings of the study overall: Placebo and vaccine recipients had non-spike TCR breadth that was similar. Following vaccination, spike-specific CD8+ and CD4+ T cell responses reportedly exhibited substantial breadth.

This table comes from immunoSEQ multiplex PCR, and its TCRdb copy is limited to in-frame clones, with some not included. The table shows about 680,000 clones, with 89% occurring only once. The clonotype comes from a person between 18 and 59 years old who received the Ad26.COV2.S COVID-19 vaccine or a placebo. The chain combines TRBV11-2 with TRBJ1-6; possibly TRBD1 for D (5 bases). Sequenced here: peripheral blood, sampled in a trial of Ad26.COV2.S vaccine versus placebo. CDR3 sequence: CASSLRRGEVYNSPLHF. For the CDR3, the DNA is TGTGCCAGCAGCTTACGACGAGGGGAGGTATATAATTCACCCCTCCACTTT.